The following is a TCR beta chain sequence with its context. Which antigen it targets is not known. The input lacks base qualities; no much larger clone sits a single base away. The source of the sample is a study of CD8 T cells in Susac syndrome (dated 2019 in TCRdb). With regard to the full study: Among the Susac syndrome patients who were sequenced, clinically active disease was present in 5 or 6 and clinical remission was observed in about eight. Susac syndrome patients were therapy-naive, on corticosteroids (some also receiving IVIg), or on IVIg alone at blood withdrawal. Whether CD8+ T cell activation and differentiation in Susac syndrome was antigen driven was tested using repertoire sequencing.

RNA was extracted using the RNeasy kit, and about 0.45 to 1 ug of the RNA was reverse transcribed with random hexamers. TCR beta CDR3 regions were amplified with the immunoSEQ multiplex PCR assay covering 54 Vbeta and 13 Jbeta segments. To correct PCR amplification bias, a synthetic template baseline was used for both primer optimization and computational correction. The original pipeline was this. Reads were annotated to V, D and J genes according to IMGT and were analyzed with immunoSEQ Analyzer, with only productive sequences retained. Clonality was calculated as one minus the Shannon entropy normalized by log2 of the number of productive unique sequences. For each patient and control, public and private clones were evaluated within the 100 most prevalent clones. Clones were defined as Susac-specific if absent from the healthy and MS cohorts, from 1052 published viral clones and from other ImmuneACCESS disease sequences. The public reads were reprocessed in TCRdb via fastp at Q25 and MiXCR, keeping in-frame beta chains. Every entry covers one CDR3 protein and lists the most common genes and DNA from its rows. TCRdb's processing, not the study's, gives the V and J calls here. This sample comprises some 160,000 distinct CDR3 sequences, approximately 96% of them detected only once. The top ten constitute approximately 0.08% of the sample.

Trimming removed 7 bases from V and 6 bases from J; the gene matches leave 6 bases unexplained. In the germline V gene, CDR1 corresponds to SNHLY and CDR2 to FYNNEI. The CDR3 sequence holds 14 residues, the cysteine and phenylalanine included. Just the 42-base CDR3 DNA is kept, in frame starting at base 1. Peripheral blood CD8+ and CD4+ T cells from healthy donors, Susac syndrome patients and multiple sclerosis patients were profiled using high-throughput TCR beta sequencing. The Susac syndrome patients fulfilled recently defined diagnostic criteria for either definite or probable disease. CD8+ TEMRA cells were enriched by FACS, while bulk CD8+ and CD4+ T cells were purified by magnetic negative isolation. Blood was collected in EDTA tubes and processed within 24 hours, with PBMCs isolated through density gradient centrifugation. PBMCs intended for TCR sequencing were cryopreserved in liquid nitrogen and were subsequently thawed in a 37 degrees C water bath. The sorted or isolated CD4+, CD8+ and CD8+ TEMRA cells had a purity of 90% or higher.

Broad study findings and their caveats: In the CD4+ T cell repertoire of Susac syndrome patients, clonal expansion was not detected. The TCR sequencing and HLA analysis was acknowledged to have included a relatively small number of individuals.

What was sequenced was CD4+ T cells from PBMCs. This clonotype originated in a human donor with Susac syndrome. The chain uses TRBV2 and TRBJ2-2, and 9 bases in between align with TRBD2. The CDR3 is CASKPGLAAGELFF. The bases read TGTGCCAGCAAGCCGGGACTAGCAGCCGGGGAGCTGTTTTTT.